This T cell receptor beta chain was recorded in a study of blood T cell repertoires in COVID-19. Turning to the study itself: PBMCs, B-cell-depleted T cells, or T cells were the source of the cDNA or gDNA that made up the material.

This clone was recorded a few times. Trimming cost V 4 bases and J 0 bases, with 6 bases left between them. CDR3 length: 12 amino acids. Germline CDR1 and CDR2: GTSNPN and SVGIG (reference sequence). Authors' analysis steps: The assay estimated nucleated cells by amplifying reference gene primers. Libraries were prepared by immunoSEQ multiplex PCR; TCRdb keeps only in-frame clonotypes and omits some of them. Clone size and the V and J calls come from that table; the DNA yielded D and trimming. The sample includes approximately 210,000 clones, 80% to 90% of them seen just once. This sequence joins TRBV30 and TRBJ1-1; D unclear. The sample taken for sequencing was peripheral blood. This receptor was taken from a woman between 45 and 65 years old with acute or convalescent COVID-19. CDR3 amino acids: CAWNVLNTEAFF. Here the CDR3 DNA reads TGTGCCTGGAATGTCTTGAACACTGAAGCTTTCTTT.